Included here is one T cell receptor beta chain sequence, with context. The sample comes from a study of blood T cell repertoires in COVID-19. Study-level information: Samples of COVID-19 (acute and convalescent) were obtained from the United States, Italy and Spain. Nucleic acid was either cDNA or gDNA, and it came from T cells, B-cell-depleted T cells, or PBMCs.

From germline, CDR1 is SGHTA and CDR2 FQGNSA. This CDR3 has 14 residues. J gave up 6 bases and V 4 bases, and 5 bases lay outside the gene matches. Produced via immunoSEQ multiplex PCR; TCRdb's table is partial and in-frame only. Here the sample spans almost 250,000 clones, more than 70% being singletons. The receptor was derived from an elderly woman with COVID-19, enrolled during active disease. Sequences were obtained from peripheral blood. J is TRBJ2-2 and V is TRBV7-2; 7 bases fit TRBD1. CDR3 region: CASSSLQGSGELFF. CDR3 nucleotides: TGTGCCAGCAGCTCCCTACAGGGGTCCGGGGAGCTGTTTTTT. Complete variable domain (other parts from reference TRBV7-2 and TRBJ2-2): GAGVSQSPSNKVTEKGKDVELRCDPISGHTALYWYRQSLGQGLEFLIYFQGNSAPDKSGLPSDRFSAERTGGSVSTLTIQRTQQEDSAVYLCASSSLQGSGELFFGEGSRLTVL.